This is a list of T cell receptor beta chains from one sample in a study of cytomegalovirus exposure and HLA in healthy donors. Libraries were prepared by immunoSEQ multiplex PCR; TCRdb keeps only in-frame clonotypes and omits some of them. The sample carries about 40,000 clones, approximately 80% recorded once. Sequencing was performed on PBMCs. These receptors came from a woman aged 18-35 years in good health and CMV-seropositive. Each CDR3 is given with its conserved first and last residue. The D gene is left open where the match is weak. The size of a clone is reported for some rows only, either as once, few or many, or as a class for expanded clones.

v_gene	j_gene	abundance	d_gene	CDR3nt	CDR3aa
TRBV4-1	TRBJ2-1	few	NA	TGCGCCAGCAGCCAAGGGGCGAATGAGCAGTTCTTC	CASSQGANEQFF
TRBV15	TRBJ2-6	NA	TRBD2	TGTGCCACCAGCAGAGACTTAGCGGGTATCAGCTCTGGGGCCAACGTCCTGACTTTC	CATSRDLAGISSGANVLTF
TRBV9	TRBJ1-1	NA	NA	TGTGCCAGCAGCGTAGCCCGGGACATTCTGAACACTGAAGCTTTCTTT	CASSVARDILNTEAFF
TRBV5-1	TRBJ2-3	NA	NA	TGCGCCAGCAGTGACGGGACTTCGAGCACAGATACGCAGTATTTT	CASSDGTSSTDTQYF
TRBV14	TRBJ2-3	NA	NA	TGTGCCAGCAGCGTAACAGGGTTGGCAGATACGCAGTATTTT	CASSVTGLADTQYF
TRBV6-4	TRBJ2-1	NA	TRBD2	TGTGCCAGCAGTGACGTTGGGACTAAATCCTACAATGAGCAGTTCTTC	CASSDVGTKSYNEQFF
TRBV7-3	TRBJ2-1	NA	TRBD2	TGTGCCAGCAGCTTACGAGGGGGGTTAGCGGGATCTAACAATGAGCAGTTCTTC	CASSLRGGLAGSNNEQFF
TRBV19	TRBJ1-4	few	TRBD1	TGTGCCAGTAGCAACAGGGGGACTAATGAAAAACTGTTTTTT	CASSNRGTNEKLFF
TRBV12-2	TRBJ2-7	few	NA	TGTGCAAGTCGCTTGTCGGGCTTGGCGGGAGAGCAGTACTTC	CASRLSGLAGEQYF
TRBV6-4	TRBJ2-5	NA	TRBD2	TGTGCCAGCAGTGACTCAGCGGGAGGTTTTGAGACCCAGTACTTC	CASSDSAGGFETQYF
TRBV5-1	TRBJ1-1	few	NA	TGCGCCAGCAGCAGGGAGGGAGCTGAAGCTTTCTTT	CASSREGAEAFF
TRBV27	TRBJ2-6	NA	NA	TGTGCCAGCAGTTTATACACCAGTGCAACTGGGGCCAACGTCCTGACTTTC	CASSLYTSATGANVLTF
TRBV29-1	TRBJ2-5	NA	TRBD1	TGCAGCGCAGGACAGGCCCCAGGGGAGACCCAGTACTTC	CSAGQAPGETQYF
TRBV2	TRBJ1-1	once	TRBD1	TGTGCCAGCTCGAGGGACAGGGGGCTGACTGAAGCTTTCTTT	CASSRDRGLTEAFF